Sequencing of this TCR beta chain was carried out in a study of shared clonotypes between healthy human individuals. Generated by immunoSEQ multiplex PCR, the TCRdb table keeps only in-frame clones and is missing some. The sample includes 800,000 to 1,200,000 clones, 75% to 80% seen only once; the top ten take around 0.47%. Donors had no recently reported acute infections or vaccinations and were HIV-negative. Study-wide findings and caveats: Represented diversity, genetic and exposure-history alike, was limited by few donors.

Remarks on this clone: Its target is not known.

The TCR comes from a man between 18 and 35 years old in good health. Some clones in this sample may be carry-over from other donors' samples. The sample consisted of memory CD4+ T cells from PBMCs. Subset meaning: CD45RA-negative fraction.

DNA of the CDR3: TGTGCCAGCAGTTACTTGGGCAGGGGCGGCACAGATACGCAGTATTTT. The encoded protein is CASSYLGRGGTDTQYF. This chain uses TRBV6-6 with TRBJ2-3; possible D gene TRBD1, 6 bases. Germline-derived CDR1 and CDR2 are MNHNY and SVGAGI (reference sequence). The ends were cut back, 1 base at V and 1 base at J, with 12 bases in the middle. The CDR3 length is 16 residues.